These 28 T cell receptor beta chains were all obtained from the same sample, sequenced in a study of T cell responses to AZD1222 COVID-19 vaccine. Sequenced by immunoSEQ multiplex PCR; TCRdb stores in-frame clones only, minus some. The data show about 84,000 clones, 70% to 90% seen once. This sample comprised peripheral blood, obtained on day 0 of AZD1222 vaccination. The receptors originated from an adult in good health.

In its sample, this clone was seen once. V and J are TRBV9 and TRBJ2-1; no firm D call. CDR3 length: 12 amino acids. Germline-derived CDR1 and CDR2 are SGDLS and YYNGEE. Trimming pared 3 bases from V and 7 bases from J, leaving 8 bases between. Here the CDR3 reads CASSDPRNEQFF. The CDR3 nucleotides read TGTGCCAGCAGCGACCCGAGGAATGAGCAGTTCTTC.

The rearrangement joins TRBV30 to TRBJ1-5; D not resolved. The CDR3 is made up of 12 amino acids. With 2 bases removed from V and 4 bases from J, the gap between germline ends came to 6 bases. Germline V gene lookup returns CDR1 GTSNPN and CDR2 SVGIG (reference sequence). The CDR3 region has the DNA TGTGCCTGGAGTATAACTAATCAGCCCCAGCATTTT. It codes for CAWSITNQPQHF.

The chain couples TRBV18 to TRBJ2-1, with 10 bases that match TRBD2. This CDR3 contains 16 residues. V was clipped by 5 bases and J by 0 bases; unmatched bases: 4. The V gene's germline CDR1 is KGHSH and CDR2 LQKENI. For the CDR3, the DNA is TGTGCCAGCTCATCCCTAGCGGGAGCCTCCTACAATGAGCAGTTCTTC. The encoded protein is CASSSLAGASYNEQFF.

This chain connects TRBV7-6 to TRBJ2-2, with TRBD2 identical over 10 bases. This CDR3 has 17 residues. The J segment lost 0 bases and the V segment lost 5 bases, leaving 6 bases of the junction unmatched. Germline V gene lookup returns CDR1 SGHVS and CDR2 FNYEAQ. CDR3 nucleotides: TGTGCCAGCAGCATACTAGCGGGGATAGCGAACACCGGGGAGCTGTTTTTT. Its translation is CASSILAGIANTGELFF.

This chain connects TRBV2 to TRBJ2-7; D tentatively reads TRBD1 or TRBD2 (5 bases each). V dropped 6 bases and J dropped 0 bases, with 9 bases sitting between them. The germline V gene has CDR1 SNHLY and CDR2 FYNNEI. CDR3 length: 13 residues. The CDR3 nucleotides read TGTGCCAGCAGGATGGGGGACTCCTACGAGCAGTACTTC. Its translation: CASRMGDSYEQYF. Complete variable domain (other parts from reference TRBV2 and TRBJ2-7): EPEVTQTPSHQVTQMGQEVILRCVPISNHLYFYWYRQILGQKVEFLVSFYNNEISEKSEIFDDQFSVERPDGSNFTLKIRSTKLEDSAMYFCASRMGDSYEQYFGPGTRLTVT.

This clone is a singleton in its sample. The chain has TRBV19 and TRBJ1-5, with 11 bases fitting TRBD1. CDR3 length: 14 residues. V was clipped by 8 bases and J by 6 bases; unmatched bases: 6. CDR1 and CDR2 (germline): LNHDA, SQIVND (reference sequence). The CDR3 nucleotides are TGTGCCAGTGCGGACAGGGGGCGTTTTCAGCCCCAGCATTTT. This gives the protein CASADRGRFQPQHF.

The chain carries TRBV6-5 and TRBJ1-1; TRBD1 agrees at 9 bases. In germline, CDR1 is MNHEY, CDR2 SVGAGI. V shed 6 bases, J shed 5 bases, and the junction held 7 bases outside the gene matches. This CDR3 spans 14 amino acids. CDR3 bases: TGTGCCAGCAGGCTACAGGGGGCGAGTACTGAAGCTTTCTTT. Protein: CASRLQGASTEAFF.

The rearrangement joins TRBV5-8 to TRBJ1-2, with D possibly being TRBD1 (5 bases). CDR1 and CDR2 (germline): SGHTS, YDEGEE. The V end lost 5 bases, the J end lost 4 bases, and 18 bases lay between the germline ends. The CDR3 consists of 15 residues. CDR3 sequence (DNA): TGTGCCAGCAGTACCACGGGACGGTTCGTCTATGGCTACACCTTC. The encoded protein is CASSTTGRFVYGYTF.

In this sample, this clone turned up a few times. The rearrangement links TRBV7-9 to TRBJ1-2; D possibly corresponds to TRBD1 (5 bases). There are 14 residues in the CDR3. Trimming removed 1 base from V and 6 bases from J, with 12 bases in between. The V gene's germline CDR1 is SEHNR and CDR2 FQNEAQ (reference sequence). Here the CDR3 DNA reads TGTGCCAGCAGCTTAGAGGCGACAGCGAATGGCTACACCTTC. This codes for CASSLEATANGYTF.

This clone has a single count. This chain uses TRBV5-1 with TRBJ2-2, with TRBD2 matching over 8 bases. J was trimmed by 4 bases and V by 2 bases; bases with no gene match: 4. Germline V gene lookup returns CDR1 SGHRS and CDR2 YFSETQ. The CDR3 covers 15 residues. CDR3 sequence (DNA): TGCGCCAGCAGCTTACTAGCGGAATTCACCGGGGAGCTGTTTTTT. Translating it yields CASSLLAEFTGELFF.

J is TRBJ1-2 and V is TRBV6-5; D not certain. Trimming removed 4 bases from V and 5 bases from J, with 8 bases in between. The CDR3 runs 12 residues. Looked up from germline, CDR1 is MNHEY and CDR2 is SVGAGI. The CDR3 here is CASSSNFYGYTF. For the CDR3, the DNA is TGTGCCAGCAGTTCAAATTTTTATGGCTACACCTTC.

V usage is TRBV10-3 and J usage is TRBJ2-7, with 10 bases identical to TRBD2. Unmatched junction bases numbered 2, after V lost 3 bases and J lost 3 bases. The CDR3 consists of 14 residues. In germline, CDR1 is ENHRY, CDR2 SYGVKD. CDR3 residues: CAISDASGSYEQYF. The CDR3 bases are TGTGCCATCAGTGACGCTAGCGGGAGCTACGAGCAGTACTTC.

The chain combines TRBV20-1 with TRBJ1-2; D not resolved. CDR1 and CDR2 (germline): DFQATT, SNEGSKA (reference sequence). This CDR3 contains 10 residues. Trimming stripped 3 bases from V and 6 bases from J, with 5 bases between. CDR3 loop: CSASENGYTF. In DNA form, the CDR3 reads TGCAGTGCTAGTGAAAATGGCTACACCTTC.

The V gene is TRBV6-6, the J gene TRBJ1-4; 7 bases are a match to TRBD1. Germline-derived CDR1 and CDR2 are MNHNY and SVGAGI (reference sequence). J gave up 6 bases and V 2 bases, and 9 bases lay outside the gene matches. The CDR3 spans 16 residues. CDR3 nucleotides: TGTGCCAGCAGTTACGAGACGAGGGGGCGCGATGAAAAACTGTTTTTT. Protein product: CASSYETRGRDEKLFF.

The rearrangement uses TRBV5-6 and TRBJ1-6; D may be TRBD1 (6 bases). V lost 0 bases and J lost 2, with 12 bases in between. The CDR3 is 17 amino acids. The germline V gene encodes CDR1 SGHDT and CDR2 YYEEEE. In DNA, the CDR3 is TGTGCCAGCAGCTTGGGGTCCCGGGACACCTATAATTCACCCCTCCACTTT. It yields the protein CASSLGSRDTYNSPLHF.

This chain joins TRBV4-1 and TRBJ1-6; no definite D call. From germline, CDR1 is MGHRA and CDR2 YSYEKL. V lost 1 base to trimming and J lost 9 bases, with 16 bases between them. The CDR3 sequence is 16 residues long. The CDR3 region is CASSQGVGSLSSPLHF. Written as DNA, the CDR3 is TGCGCCAGCAGCCAAGGAGTGGGCAGTCTATCTTCACCCCTCCACTTT.

The rearrangement joins TRBV21-1 to TRBJ2-3; TRBD1, the table's D call, was not compared with the DNA. TRBV21-1 is labeled a pseudogene. This CDR3 contains 14 residues. The CDR3 region has the DNA TGTGCCAGCAGCAAGCACACAGACACAGATACGCAGTATTTT. Translating it yields CASSKHTDTDTQYF.

With regard to this clone: One end of the junction does not line up with germline, which may come from a read error. The chain uses TRBV11-2 and TRBJ1-1; D unclear. Germline CDR1 reads SGHAT; CDR2 reads FQNNGV. This CDR3 has 13 residues. CDR3 DNA sequence: TGTGCCAGCAGCCTAGAGGCATCGGGGGAAGCTTTCTTT. Amino acid sequence: CASSLEASGEAFF.

The V and J genes are TRBV28 and TRBJ2-4; D possibly corresponds to TRBD2 (5 bases). Germline V gene lookup returns CDR1 MDHEN and CDR2 SYDVKM. CDR3 length: 13 residues. V was shortened by 2 bases and J by 8 bases, with 10 bases between the two germline ends. CDR3 DNA sequence: TGTGCCAGCAGTTTAGGTTGGCGGGACATTCAGTACTTC. The encoded protein is CASSLGWRDIQYF.

The chain is built from TRBV5-5 and TRBJ1-4; TRBD1 matches 9 bases. The CDR3 is 13 residues long. Germline CDR1 reads SGHKS; CDR2 reads YYEKEE (reference sequence). Trimming removed 7 bases from V and 8 bases from J; junction bases left unmatched: 6. The CDR3 DNA follows: TGTGCCAGCGCCCGGGACAGGGTAGAAAAACTGTTTTTT. The encoded protein is CASARDRVEKLFF.

The chain combines TRBV4-1 with TRBJ2-4; the match to TRBD1 covers 9 bases. This CDR3 region has 16 residues. With V trimmed by 2 bases and J by 7 bases, 9 bases remained unmatched. Germline CDR1 is MGHRA and CDR2 is YSYEKL. This chain's CDR3 is CASSQTWGQGRNIQYF. CDR3 nucleotides: TGCGCCAGCAGCCAAACCTGGGGACAGGGACGGAACATTCAGTACTTC.

V is TRBV5-4 and J is TRBJ2-2, with D possibly being TRBD2 (5 bases). V was cut by 4 bases and J by 3 bases, with 13 bases left in between. CDR3 size: 15 residues. CDR1 and CDR2 from the germline V gene are SGHNT and YYREEE (reference sequence). The CDR3: CASSHTSPHTGELFF. In nucleotides, the CDR3 is TGTGCCAGCAGCCACACTAGTCCCCACACCGGGGAGCTGTTTTTT.

This rearrangement joins TRBV2 to TRBJ1-5; the D is unclear. The CDR3 contains 13 residues. CDR1 and CDR2 (germline): SNHLY, FYNNEI. Trimming took 7 bases from V and 5 from J, leaving 12 bases between them. The CDR3 nucleotides are TGTGCCAGCACTCAAAAGGCCTATCAGCCCCAGCATTTT. It specifies CASTQKAYQPQHF.

The chain uses TRBV10-3 and TRBJ2-5; the D is unclear. The germline V gene has CDR1 ENHRY and CDR2 SYGVKD. V was pared by 6 bases and J by 0 bases, with 8 bases between. This CDR3 spans 13 amino acids. The CDR3 region is CAISRTDQETQYF. The CDR3 bases are TGTGCCATCAGCCGGACGGACCAAGAGACCCAGTACTTC.

The V gene is TRBV6-5, the J gene TRBJ2-2; no clear D gene. Germline loops: CDR1 MNHEY, CDR2 SVGAGI. The CDR3 has 12 amino acids. V lost 4 bases and J lost 6, with 6 bases in between. CDR3 protein: CASSFVAGELFF. The CDR3 DNA reads as TGTGCCAGCAGTTTCGTCGCCGGGGAGCTGTTTTTT.

This clone was seen just once. This chain links TRBV5-4 with TRBJ1-1, with 7 bases that match TRBD1. The CDR3 is made up of 13 amino acids. The trim removed 4 bases at V and 4 bases at J, leaving 4 bases unmatched. Germline CDR1 is SGHNT and CDR2 is YYREEE (reference sequence). CDR3 residues: CASSLTGATEAFF. CDR3 nucleotides: TGTGCCAGCAGCCTCACAGGGGCCACTGAAGCTTTCTTT.

This clone showed up just once. The rearrangement uses TRBV18 and TRBJ1-5, with D uncertain. Germline values: CDR1 KGHSH, CDR2 LQKENI. The CDR3 totals 15 residues. The germline V and J ends were trimmed by 0 bases and 7 bases, with 13 bases remaining between them. In nucleotides, the CDR3 is TGTGCCAGCTCACCACCCAAAGGTTACGACCAGCCCCAGCATTTT. Encoded protein: CASSPPKGYDQPQHF.

The chain links TRBV7-2 to TRBJ1-4, with 7 bases matching TRBD1. The CDR3 is 13 amino acids. The J segment lost 7 bases and the V segment lost 3 bases, leaving 2 bases of the junction unmatched. Germline values: CDR1 SGHTA, CDR2 FQGNSA. The CDR3 loop reads CASSFGTAEKLFF. CDR3 coding DNA: TGTGCCAGCAGCTTCGGGACAGCTGAAAAACTGTTTTTT. Full variable domain (outside the CDR3, taken from reference TRBV7-2 and TRBJ1-4): GAGVSQSPSNKVTEKGKDVELRCDPISGHTALYWYRQSLGQGLEFLIYFQGNSAPDKSGLPSDRFSAERTGGSVSTLTIQRTQQEDSAVYLCASSFGTAEKLFFGSGTQLSVL.